Presented here are 9 T cell receptor beta chains from one specimen sequenced in a study of regulatory T cells in long-lasting Graves disease. Combining iRepertoire HTBI primers with Arm-PCR of CDR3 regions, the authors built TCR beta libraries. TCRdb called the multiplex PCR reads again in MiXCR, with one record for every CDR3 protein. This table holds about 430,000 distinct CDR3 sequences, approximately 15% found once. Time point in this sample: newly diagnosed GD, antithyroid drugs for less than 3 months. After RNA was extracted from PBMCs, the TCR library was made from it. These data are also associated with another study on T cells in Graves' hyperthyroidism and ophthalmopathy.

The material sequenced was peripheral blood mononuclear cells (PBMCs), taken at new diagnosis, from a patient treated with antithyroid drugs. The receptors shown here come from a woman between 35 and 50 years old with Graves disease.

This clonotype came up many times. The rearrangement joins TRBV11-2 to TRBJ2-7, with D perhaps matching TRBD2 (5 bases). Germline CDR1 reads SGHAT; CDR2 reads FQNNGV. Trimming took off 0 bases at V and 6 bases at J, with 15 bases between the two ends. The CDR3 runs to 15 residues. The CDR3 nucleotides read TGTGCCAGCAGCTTAGATCTCCTAGCACGGGCCGAGCAGTACTTC. As protein: CASSLDLLARAEQYF.

This clonotype was counted between two and nine times. The chain has TRBV10-3 and TRBJ2-7; D remains unclear. This CDR3 has 13 amino acids. CDR1 is ENHRY, CDR2 SYGVKD, per germline. Trimming cost V 3 bases and J 0 bases, with 6 bases left between them. This chain's CDR3 is CAISDPDSYEQYF. The CDR3 DNA follows: TGTGCCATCAGTGATCCCGACTCCTACGAGCAGTACTTC.

The V gene is TRBV5-6, the J gene TRBJ2-7, with a tentative D call TRBD1 (6 bases). V lost 3 bases, J lost 0 bases, and 13 bases lay in between. Germline-derived CDR1 and CDR2 are SGHDT and YYEEEE. This CDR3 is built from 15 residues. CDR3 sequence: CASSWTQGSSYEQYF. The CDR3, as DNA: TGTGCCAGCAGCTGGACTCAGGGGAGCTCCTACGAGCAGTACTTC.

Ten or more counts support this clonotype. The chain has TRBV12-3 or TRBV12-4 and TRBJ1-2, with D perhaps matching TRBD1 (6 bases). V was trimmed by 5 bases and J by 7 bases, leaving 17 bases between them. This CDR3 has 14 residues. The CDR3 nucleotides are TGTGCCAGCAGTCGGGCACAGGGTTTATCTGGCTACACCTTC. Its translation: CASSRAQGLSGYTF.

This clonotype was seen many times. The J gene is TRBJ1-6, the V gene TRBV28, with D tentatively TRBD1 (5 bases). Trimming removed 3 bases at V and 7 bases at J, with 13 bases between. Germline-derived CDR1 and CDR2 are MDHEN and SYDVKM. The CDR3 runs to 15 residues. The DNA for the CDR3 is TGTGCCAGCAGTTTTTCCGGGCAGGGAAATTCACCCCTCCACTTT. This gives the protein CASSFSGQGNSPLHF.

This clonotype was counted ten times or more. The chain recombines TRBV28 with TRBJ1-5, with TRBD1 identical over 7 bases. V dropped 3 bases and J dropped 4; count of bases not matched to a gene: 12. The germline V gene has CDR1 MDHEN and CDR2 SYDVKM. The CDR3 covers 17 residues. The chain's CDR3 is CASSLGADRVGNQPQHF. The CDR3 DNA reads TGTGCCAGCAGTTTGGGGGCCGACAGGGTTGGGAATCAGCCCCAGCATTTT.

This clonotype has ten or more counts. The chain uses TRBV7-8 and TRBJ2-7; no reliable D call. This CDR3 spans 16 amino acids. Germline values: CDR1 SGHVS, CDR2 FQNEAQ. Trimming removed 5 bases at V and 0 bases at J, with 17 bases between. CDR3 coding DNA: TGTGCCAGCAGCCCCATTTTCCGGGTCTACTCCTACGAGCAGTACTTC. It specifies CASSPIFRVYSYEQYF.

In this sample, this clonotype turned up many times. V and J are TRBV28 and TRBJ2-2; D not certain. CDR3 length equals 14 residues. Germline V gene data show CDR1 as MDHEN and CDR2 as SYDVKM. The V gene lost 3 bases and the J gene lost 1 base, with 6 bases spanning the gap. CDR3 in amino acids: CASSFQENTGELFF. CDR3 DNA sequence: TGTGCCAGCAGTTTCCAGGAGAACACCGGGGAGCTGTTTTTT.

The chain uses TRBV5-1 and TRBJ1-4; D call uncertain. The CDR3 covers 14 residues. Trimming pared 1 base from V and 8 bases from J, leaving 12 bases between. Germline-derived CDR1 and CDR2 are SGHRS and YFSETQ. CDR3 DNA: TGCGCCAGCAGCTTGTTTTGGGAGGGCGAAAAACTGTTTTTT. Its protein product is CASSLFWEGEKLFF.